This TCR beta chain was found in a study of identical twins (dated by TCRdb to about 2016). In the study overall: To test whether fetal clonotypes persist, the study used deep sequencing on TCR alpha and beta repertoires from monozygotic twins, unrelated adults of various ages, and cord blood. To rule out contamination, replicate twin experiments were performed at different times with different library preparation protocols. The investigation overall reported the following: Because the same donors could not be followed over many years, the conclusions relied on cross-sectional statistical analysis. Abundant cord blood beta clonotypes had fewer insertions, young adult naive repertoires showed a similar but weaker trend, and memory repertoires showed no such trend. In monozygotic twins, out-of-frame TCR alpha sharing was systematically underestimated by recombination models, although the models agreed with sharing between unrelated individuals. In beta out-of-frame sequences, excess twin sharing was weaker, because having fewer shared sequences lowered the signal-to-noise ratio. Zero-insertion analyses could be partly confounded by invariant T cells such as MAIT and iNKT, although diverse VJ usage argued against such confounding for most clonotypes. Compared with coincidental sharing between unrelated individuals, out-of-frame TCR alpha sequences shared between twins had an excess of sequences with low generation probability.

This clonotype was seen only a few times. No antigen is known for it. There are no base qualities to consult, and no much larger clone falls within one base. Library preparation employed 5' RACE. Sequencing took place on an Illumina HiSeq 2000. Template switching introduced a universal primer binding site; the final cDNA contained a unique molecular identifier, enabling accurate counting of TCR cDNA molecules. First-strand cDNA for TCR alpha and beta chains was synthesized from specific primers in the conserved constant-segment region. To control for contamination, every cDNA library carried two barcodes: a SMART-Mk sample barcode plus Illumina barcodes. Two successive PCR steps introduced TruSeq adapter sequences along with Illumina sample barcodes. The TCR alpha and beta cDNA libraries were sequenced on the Illumina HiSeq platform using custom primers. The paper's processing steps were these. MiGEC processed the raw reads to extract unique molecular identifiers, while MiXCR was used to determine the CDR3 positions. For each individual, recombination models were inferred using an EM algorithm with the repgenHMM and IGoR tools. Shared clonotypes were analyzed with the tcR package in R, and sharing was normalized by the product of cloneset sizes. To study raw recombination without the effects of thymic and clonal selection, out-of-frame nonproductive sequences were analyzed. TCRdb trimmed the raw reads at Q25, called clones with MiXCR and kept productive beta chains. Rows are unified per CDR3 protein, each entry keeping the most common DNA and genes. Clone size and V and J calls follow TCRdb, not the original study. In this sample the table shows about 340,000 distinct CDR3 sequences, around 12% of which occur a single time. The leading ten clones occupy roughly 7.8% of the sample.

Via the germline V gene, CDR1 is SGHAT and CDR2 FQNNGV. Inclusive of the bounding cysteine and phenylalanine, the CDR3 is 11 residues long. Of the read, only the CDR3 DNA is kept; its 33 bases are in frame from base 1. V and J lose 11 bases and 15 bases, and a span of 19 bases separates them. All donors were healthy Caucasians. The twin cohort consisted of three pairs of female monozygotic twins, all aged roughly 18 to 29 years. CD4+ and CD8+ T cell populations were isolated with positive isolation kits from Invitrogen. This sample also belongs to another study, concerning yellow fever vaccine responses in identical twins. As noted in the second study: According to the authors, the vaccine-induced T cell response in identical twins seemed to be partly convergent and partly specific to each individual. In the study, vaccine-responding T cell clones were precisely tracked in identical twins.

Input material: CD8+ T cells sorted from blood. Recombination joined TRBV11-2 with TRBJ2-2; the D assignment is uncertain and may be TRBD1 or TRBD2, with 7 bases supporting each. The TCR was taken from a woman aged 18-29 years in good health. The CDR3 sequence is CASAGQPPLFF. The sequenced DNA: TGTGCCTCAGCGGGACAGCCCCCCTTGTTTTTT.